The 25 T cell receptor beta chains below come from one sample, sequenced in a study of cytomegalovirus exposure and HLA in healthy donors. Some clones are missing from TCRdb's copy, which holds only in-frame ones; the method was immunoSEQ multiplex PCR. The profile shows some 120,000 clones, more than 75% of them singletons. The sample was PBMCs. These receptors were collected from a woman in her twenties or thirties in good health and CMV-seronegative.

The chain recombines TRBV10-2 with TRBJ1-4; no clear D. V lost 6 bases and J 3 bases, leaving 14 bases between the germline ends. The CDR3 consists of 15 residues. Germline V gene lookup returns CDR1 WSHSY and CDR2 SAAADI. The CDR3 region is CASRNTVGSNEKLFF. The CDR3 nucleotides read TGCGCCAGCAGGAACACTGTCGGGTCTAATGAAAAACTGTTTTTT.

The chain combines TRBV2 with TRBJ1-2; unclear D gene. V gave up 3 bases and J gave up 4 bases, with 6 bases separating them. The CDR3 is made up of 12 amino acids. The germline gives CDR1 SNHLY, CDR2 FYNNEI. CDR3 nucleotide sequence: TGTGCCAGCAGTGATAGCCGCTATGGCTACACCTTC. Translation: CASSDSRYGYTF.

The chain carries TRBV2 and TRBJ1-5, with 7 bases that match TRBD1. The germline V gene encodes CDR1 SNHLY and CDR2 FYNNEI. The CDR3 spans 15 residues. V lost 3 bases and J lost 0; bases outside the gene matches: 2. As DNA, the CDR3 is TGTGCCAGCAGTGACAGGGGGGTTAGCAATCAGCCCCAGCATTTT. It is translated as CASSDRGVSNQPQHF.

The gene calls are TRBV27 and TRBJ2-1; 9 positions match TRBD2. The germline CDR1 and CDR2 sequences are MNHEY and SMNVEV (reference sequence). The CDR3 consists of 16 residues. The V and J ends lost 4 bases and 0 bases, in that order; junction bases with no gene match: 4. CDR3 residues: CASSSQRGASYNEQFF. The CDR3 DNA reads TGTGCCAGCAGTTCTCAGCGGGGGGCCTCCTACAATGAGCAGTTCTTC.

The chain carries TRBV6-5 and TRBJ2-3; a possible D gene is TRBD2 (5 bases). The CDR3 is 14 amino acids. The V end lost 4 bases, the J end lost 0 bases, and 8 bases lay between the germline ends. The germline V gene encodes CDR1 MNHEY and CDR2 SVGAGI. This CDR3 is CASSSEDSTDTQYF. The CDR3 nucleotides read TGTGCCAGCAGTTCGGAGGATAGCACAGATACGCAGTATTTT.

This chain joins TRBV4-2 and TRBJ2-7, with a possible D match to TRBD1 (7 bases). Trimming cost V 1 base and J 4 bases, with 14 bases left between them. The CDR3 is 15 amino acids. Germline V gene sequence: CDR1 LGHNA, CDR2 YNFKEQ. This chain's CDR3 is CASSQVTRGRYEQYF. CDR3 coding DNA: TGTGCCAGCAGCCAAGTCACCAGGGGGAGGTACGAGCAGTACTTC.

The chain recombines TRBV9 with TRBJ2-2; 8 bases map to TRBD2. V shed 4 bases, J shed 5 bases, and the junction held 13 bases outside the gene matches. The germline V gene encodes CDR1 SGDLS and CDR2 YYNGEE. This CDR3 region has 17 residues. In DNA, the CDR3 is TGTGCCAGCAGCAAGCGGGGGCAGACACCTAGGACCGGGGAGCTGTTTTTT. This encodes CASSKRGQTPRTGELFF.

The chain uses TRBV6-6 and TRBJ2-7, with D possibly being TRBD1 (6 bases). Trimming stripped 5 bases from V and 0 bases from J, with 14 bases between. Germline CDR1 MNHNY, CDR2 SVGAGI (reference sequence). The CDR3 is 15 residues long. The CDR3 loop reads CASSTRGKSSYEQYF. The CDR3 nucleotides are TGTGCCAGCAGTACTAGGGGGAAGAGCTCCTACGAGCAGTACTTC.

This clone was seen a single time. This sequence joins TRBV27 and TRBJ1-5; possibly TRBD1 for D (6 bases). The germline V and J ends were trimmed by 6 bases and 2 bases, with 17 bases remaining between them. Germline V CDR1 and CDR2: MNHEY, SMNVEV (reference sequence). CDR3 length: 16 amino acids. This chain's CDR3 is CASRKEQGLGNQPQHF. CDR3 nucleotides: TGTGCCAGCAGAAAAGAACAGGGATTAGGCAATCAGCCCCAGCATTTT.

V is TRBV7-2 and J is TRBJ2-3; D unresolved. Germline values: CDR1 SGHTA, CDR2 FQGNSA. Trimming took 0 bases from V and 4 from J, leaving 8 bases between them. The CDR3 loop spans 14 amino acids. The chain's CDR3 is CASSLAPGPDTQYF. CDR3 sequence (DNA): TGTGCCAGCAGCTTAGCGCCAGGCCCAGATACGCAGTATTTT.

The chain is built from TRBV6-1 and TRBJ1-6; TRBD1 aligns across 7 bases. The CDR3 is made up of 12 amino acids. V lost 6 bases and J lost 12; bases outside the gene matches: 5. Germline V gene sequence: CDR1 MNHNS, CDR2 SASEGT. The CDR3 bases are TGTGCCAGCAGAAGGGACAGATTACCCCTCCACTTT. Translation: CASRRDRLPLHF.

The V and J genes are TRBV7-9 and TRBJ1-6; D is unresolved. The CDR3 is 15 amino acids. V was shortened by 1 base and J by 4 bases, with 8 bases between the two germline ends. Germline assignment: CDR1 SEHNR and CDR2 FQNEAQ (reference sequence). The CDR3 is CASSLVSGYNSPLHF. Written as DNA, the CDR3 is TGTGCCAGCAGCTTAGTGTCAGGTTATAATTCACCCCTCCACTTT.

This clone was recorded only once. V gene TRBV5-4 combines with J gene TRBJ2-2; 8 positions match TRBD1. Trimming cost V 3 bases and J 4 bases; bases outside gene matches: 2. The CDR3 runs 14 residues. Per the germline V gene, CDR1 is SGHNT and CDR2 is YYREEE (reference sequence). This chain's CDR3 is CASSWDRFTGELFF. The CDR3 DNA follows: TGTGCCAGCAGCTGGGACAGGTTCACCGGGGAGCTGTTTTTT.

The chain recombines TRBV12-5 with TRBJ1-5; D is ambiguous. V lost 6 bases, J lost 12 bases, and 18 bases lay in between. CDR1 and CDR2 from the germline V gene are LGHNT and FRNRAP. The CDR3 has 13 amino acids. CDR3: CASGSGSGGFQHF. The CDR3 coding sequence is TGTGCTAGTGGCTCCGGGTCTGGAGGTTTCCAGCATTTT.

This chain uses TRBV2 with TRBJ2-5; possibly TRBD2 for D (6 bases). Germline V CDR1 and CDR2: SNHLY, FYNNEI. The ends were cut back, 9 bases at V and 5 bases at J, with 19 bases in the middle. CDR3 size: 14 residues. CDR3 coding DNA: TGTGCCAGGGCGGCTCCGGGACGGGGGGAGACCCAGTACTTC. The encoded protein is CARAAPGRGETQYF.

This clone has ten or more counts. V usage is TRBV2 and J usage is TRBJ2-2; TRBD1 matches at 10 bases. CDR1 and CDR2 from the germline V gene are SNHLY and FYNNEI. V was pared by 3 bases and J by 4 bases, with 5 bases of the junction left unmatched. The CDR3 runs to 16 residues. The CDR3 DNA sequence: TGTGCCAGCAGTGACGACAGGGGGCGGGTCACCGGGGAGCTGTTTTTT. The encoded protein is CASSDDRGRVTGELFF.

The chain joins TRBV29-1 to TRBJ2-7, with 11 bases that match TRBD1. J was trimmed by 7 bases and V by 7 bases; bases with no gene match: 9. Per germline, CDR1 SQVTM and CDR2 ANQGSEA. This CDR3 is 13 amino acids long. The CDR3 DNA follows: TGCAGCGCGACCGGGACAGGGGGGAGAGAGCAGTACTTC. Residues: CSATGTGGREQYF.

This chain connects TRBV5-1 to TRBJ1-4; TRBD1 matches 10 bases. V gave up 4 bases and J gave up 7 bases; unmatched junction bases: 4. Germline V lookup: CDR1 SGHRS, CDR2 YFSETQ. CDR3 size: 14 residues. The CDR3 sequence is CASSVTGGGEKLFF. The CDR3 coding sequence is TGCGCCAGCAGCGTGACAGGGGGCGGTGAAAAACTGTTTTTT.

The rearrangement links TRBV15 to TRBJ1-1; possibly TRBD1 for D (5 bases). V was trimmed by 3 bases and J by 0 bases, leaving 14 bases between them. Germline assignment: CDR1 LNHNV and CDR2 YYDKDF (reference sequence). CDR3 length: 16 residues. CDR3 in DNA: TGTGCCACCAGCAGCGGGGGGGTGAATATGAACACTGAAGCTTTCTTT. Protein: CATSSGGVNMNTEAFF.

This chain uses TRBV10-3 with TRBJ2-2, with TRBD1 matching 7 bases. V gave up 11 bases and J gave up 0 bases; unmatched junction bases: 6. This CDR3 is 14 amino acids long. Germline values: CDR1 ENHRY, CDR2 SYGVKD. CDR3 loop: CAPGGQANTGELFF. As DNA, the CDR3 is TGTGCCCCAGGAGGACAGGCGAACACCGGGGAGCTGTTTTTT.

The chain couples TRBV18 to TRBJ2-7, with D uncertain. Trimming removed 4 bases at V and 7 bases at J, with 17 bases between. The germline V gene encodes CDR1 KGHSH and CDR2 LQKENI. The CDR3 consists of 14 residues. In DNA form, the CDR3 reads TGTGCCAGCTCACATACGAACCCCGAAGAGGAGCAGTACTTC. It encodes CASSHTNPEEEQYF.

J is TRBJ2-3 and V is TRBV4-2; 7 positions agree with TRBD1. Looked up from germline, CDR1 is LGHNA and CDR2 is YNFKEQ. The J segment lost 5 bases and the V segment lost 4 bases, leaving 9 bases of the junction unmatched. The CDR3 has 15 amino acids. In nucleotides, the CDR3 is TGTGCCAGCAGCCCTGAGGGGGCGGGTGTAGATACGCAGTATTTT. Amino acids: CASSPEGAGVDTQYF.

This clone was counted once. The chain couples TRBV4-3 to TRBJ1-2; no reliable D call. The CDR3 contains 13 residues. Looked up from germline, CDR1 is LGHNA and CDR2 is YSLEER. V lost 4 bases and J 7 bases, leaving 13 bases between the germline ends. CDR3 amino acids: CASSREVGLGYTF. The CDR3 DNA is TGCGCCAGCAGCCGGGAGGTAGGGCTTGGCTACACCTTC.

The chain recombines TRBV19 with TRBJ2-5; 9 bases align to TRBD2. This CDR3 is 14 amino acids long. Trimming took 5 bases from V and 3 from J; bases not matched to a gene: 4. Germline V gene sequence: CDR1 LNHDA, CDR2 SQIVND (reference sequence). In nucleotides, the CDR3 is TGTGCCAGTAGTCATGGCGGGGGGGAAGAGACCCAGTACTTC. Translating gives CASSHGGGEETQYF.

As regards this clone: A read error may account for a junction end that differs from germline. The chain links TRBV13 to TRBJ2-1, with TRBD2 matching 9 bases. Germline CDR1 reads PRHDT; CDR2 reads FYEKMQ (reference sequence). This CDR3 has 16 amino acids. DNA for the CDR3: TGTGCCAGCACCTTAGGAGCGGGGGGCCTATCGAATGAGCAGTTCTTC. This sequence encodes CASTLGAGGLSNEQFF. Complete variable domain (other parts from reference TRBV13 and TRBJ2-1): AAGVIQSPRHLIKEKRETATLKCYPIPRHDTVYWYQQGPGQDPQFLISFYEKMQSDKGSIPDRFSAQQFSDYHSELNMSSLELGDSALYFCASTLGAGGLSNEQFFGPGTRLTVL.